This T cell receptor beta chain was sequenced during a study of blood T cell repertoires in COVID-19. Study-level background: Samples representing acute and convalescent COVID-19 were sourced from the United States, Italy and Spain. PBMCs, B-cell-depleted T cells, or T cells were the source of the cDNA or gDNA that made up the material.

Per the original data handling: Amplified reference gene primers provided the basis for estimating nucleated cell counts. Measured with immunoSEQ multiplex PCR; TCRdb has only the in-frame clones, and not every one. V and J calls and clone size are those listed in that table; D and trimming were worked out from the DNA. The sample has 90,000 to 110,000 clones; roughly 85% are singletons. This clone was counted once. The CDR3 sequence is 16 residues long. The V and J ends lost 6 bases and 6 bases, in that order; junction bases with no gene match: 14. The germline gives CDR1 KGHSH, CDR2 LQKENI. Sequencing was carried out using peripheral blood. This rearrangement joins TRBV18 to TRBJ1-5; 7 bases match TRBD1. The receptor was derived from a man aged 50 or older with acute or convalescent COVID-19. The DNA of the CDR3 is TGTGCCAGCTCCTCATACGAGGGGGCTTACACTCAGCCCCAGCATTTT. As protein: CASSSYEGAYTQPQHF.